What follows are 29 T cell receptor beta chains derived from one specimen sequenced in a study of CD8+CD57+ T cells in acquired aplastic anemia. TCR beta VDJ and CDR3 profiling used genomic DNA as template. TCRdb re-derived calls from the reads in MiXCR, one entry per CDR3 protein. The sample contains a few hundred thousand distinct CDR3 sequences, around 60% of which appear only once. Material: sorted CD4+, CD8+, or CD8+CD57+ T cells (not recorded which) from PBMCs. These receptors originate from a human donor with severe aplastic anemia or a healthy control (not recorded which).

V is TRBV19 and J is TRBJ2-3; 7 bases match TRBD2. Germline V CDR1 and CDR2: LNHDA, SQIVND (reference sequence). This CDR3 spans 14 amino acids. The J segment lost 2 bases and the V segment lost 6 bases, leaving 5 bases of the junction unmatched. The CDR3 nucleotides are TGTGCCAGTAGCGGGACTAAACACACAGATACGCAGTATTTT. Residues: CASSGTKHTDTQYF.

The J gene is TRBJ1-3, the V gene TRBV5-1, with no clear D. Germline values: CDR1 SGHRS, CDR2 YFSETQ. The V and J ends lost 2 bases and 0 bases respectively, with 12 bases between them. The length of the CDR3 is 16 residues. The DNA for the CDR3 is TGCGCCAGCAGCTTTAGCGGGTCCTACTCTGGAAACACCATATATTTT. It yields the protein CASSFSGSYSGNTIYF.

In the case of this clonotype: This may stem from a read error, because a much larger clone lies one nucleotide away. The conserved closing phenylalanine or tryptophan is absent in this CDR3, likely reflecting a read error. CDR3 amino acids: CASSPRHEYHEQYL. Here the CDR3 DNA reads TGTGCCAGCTCACCACGGCACGAGTACCACGAGCAGTACCTC. V and J are TRBV18 and TRBJ2-7, with D unclear. This CDR3 has 14 residues. CDR1 is KGHSH and CDR2 is LQKENI in the germline V gene. Trimming took off 1 base at V and 5 bases at J, with 12 bases between the two ends.

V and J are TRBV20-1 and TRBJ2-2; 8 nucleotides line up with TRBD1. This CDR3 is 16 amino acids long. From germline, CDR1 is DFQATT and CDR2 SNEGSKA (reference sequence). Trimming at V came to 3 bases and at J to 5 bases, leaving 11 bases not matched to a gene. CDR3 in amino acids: CSASPGGAERTGELFF. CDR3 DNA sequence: TGCAGTGCTAGCCCAGGGGGCGCAGAGAGGACCGGGGAGCTGTTTTTT.

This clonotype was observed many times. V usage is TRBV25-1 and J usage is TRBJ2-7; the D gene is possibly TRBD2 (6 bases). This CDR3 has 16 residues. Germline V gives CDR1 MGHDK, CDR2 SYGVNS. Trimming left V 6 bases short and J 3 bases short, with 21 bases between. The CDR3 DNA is TGTGCCAGCAGCAATGACCCCCCAACGGGAGTCTACGAGCAGTACTTC. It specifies CASSNDPPTGVYEQYF.

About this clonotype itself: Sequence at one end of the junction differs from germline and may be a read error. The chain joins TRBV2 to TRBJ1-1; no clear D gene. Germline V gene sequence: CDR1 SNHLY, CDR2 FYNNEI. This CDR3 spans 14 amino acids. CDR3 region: CSSTGPGSNTEAFF. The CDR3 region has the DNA TGTTCCAGCACTGGACCGGGATCGAACACTGAAGCTTTCTTT.

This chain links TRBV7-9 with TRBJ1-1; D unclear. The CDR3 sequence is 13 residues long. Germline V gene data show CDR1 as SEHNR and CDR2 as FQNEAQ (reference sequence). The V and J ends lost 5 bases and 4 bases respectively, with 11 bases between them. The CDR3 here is CASSQERSTEAFF. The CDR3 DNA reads TGTGCCAGCAGCCAAGAACGGTCCACTGAAGCTTTCTTT.

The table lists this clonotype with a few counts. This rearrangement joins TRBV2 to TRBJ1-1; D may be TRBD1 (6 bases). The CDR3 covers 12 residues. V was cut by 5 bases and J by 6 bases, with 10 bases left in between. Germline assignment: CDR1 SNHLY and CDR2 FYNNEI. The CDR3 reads CASSPQGSEAFF. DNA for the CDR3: TGTGCCAGCAGTCCACAGGGATCTGAAGCTTTCTTT.

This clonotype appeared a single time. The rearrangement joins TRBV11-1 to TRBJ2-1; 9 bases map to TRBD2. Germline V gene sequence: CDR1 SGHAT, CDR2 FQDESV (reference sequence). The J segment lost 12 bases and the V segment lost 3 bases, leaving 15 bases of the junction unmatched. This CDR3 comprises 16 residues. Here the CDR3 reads CASSFLAGGDTDTQFF. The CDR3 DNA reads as TGTGCCAGCAGCTTTTTGGCGGGAGGGGACACAGATACGCAGTTCTTC. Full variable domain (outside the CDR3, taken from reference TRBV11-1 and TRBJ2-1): EAEVAQSPRYKITEKSQAVAFWCDPISGHATLYWYRQILGQGPELLVQFQDESVVDDSQLPKDRFSAERLKGVDSTLKIQPAELGDSAMYLCASSFLAGGDTDTQFFGPGTRLTVL.

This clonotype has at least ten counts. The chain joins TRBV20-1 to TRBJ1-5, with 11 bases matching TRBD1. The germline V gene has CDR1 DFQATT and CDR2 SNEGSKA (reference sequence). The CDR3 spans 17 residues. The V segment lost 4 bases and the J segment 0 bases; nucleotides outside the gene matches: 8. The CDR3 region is CSAKGRTGGSSNQPQHF. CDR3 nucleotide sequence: TGCAGTGCTAAGGGGAGGACAGGGGGCAGTAGCAATCAGCCCCAGCATTTT.

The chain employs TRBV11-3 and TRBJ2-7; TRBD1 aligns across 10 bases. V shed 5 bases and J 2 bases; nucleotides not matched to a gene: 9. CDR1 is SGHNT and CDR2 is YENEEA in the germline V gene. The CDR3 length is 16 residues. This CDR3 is CASSVSRDRGAYEQYF. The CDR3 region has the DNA TGTGCCAGCAGCGTGAGCCGGGACAGGGGAGCCTACGAGCAGTACTTC.

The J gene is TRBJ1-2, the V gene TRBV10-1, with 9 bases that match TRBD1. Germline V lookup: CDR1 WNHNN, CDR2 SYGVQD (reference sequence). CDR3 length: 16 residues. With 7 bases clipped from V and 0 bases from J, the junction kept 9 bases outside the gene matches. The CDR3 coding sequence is TGCGCCAGCAACGGACAGGGGTCGGGGGCTAACTATGGCTACACCTTC. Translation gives CASNGQGSGANYGYTF.

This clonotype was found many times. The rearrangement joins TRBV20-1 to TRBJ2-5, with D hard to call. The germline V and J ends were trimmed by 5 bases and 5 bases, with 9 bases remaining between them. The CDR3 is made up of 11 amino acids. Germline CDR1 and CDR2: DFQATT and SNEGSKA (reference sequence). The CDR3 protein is CSASTRETQYF. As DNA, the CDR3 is TGCAGTGCTTCGACTCGTGAGACCCAGTACTTC.

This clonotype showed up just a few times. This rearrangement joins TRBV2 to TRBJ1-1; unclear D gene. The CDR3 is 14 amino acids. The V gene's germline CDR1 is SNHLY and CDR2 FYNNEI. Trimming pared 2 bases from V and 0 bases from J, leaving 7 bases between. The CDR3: CASSEIALNTEAFF. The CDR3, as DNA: TGTGCCAGCAGTGAAATAGCTTTGAACACTGAAGCTTTCTTT.

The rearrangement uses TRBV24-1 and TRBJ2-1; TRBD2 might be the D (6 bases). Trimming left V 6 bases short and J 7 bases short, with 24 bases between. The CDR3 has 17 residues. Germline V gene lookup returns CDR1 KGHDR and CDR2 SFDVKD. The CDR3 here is CATSTIENSGQGNEQFF. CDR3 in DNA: TGTGCCACCAGTACCATTGAGAATAGCGGCCAAGGGAATGAGCAGTTCTTC.

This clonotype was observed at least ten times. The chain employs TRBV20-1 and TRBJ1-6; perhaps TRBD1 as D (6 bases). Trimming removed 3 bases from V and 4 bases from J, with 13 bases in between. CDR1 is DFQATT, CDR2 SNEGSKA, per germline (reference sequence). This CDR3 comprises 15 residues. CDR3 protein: CSARIWTEYNSPLHF. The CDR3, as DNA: TGCAGTGCTAGGATATGGACAGAATATAATTCACCCCTCCACTTT.

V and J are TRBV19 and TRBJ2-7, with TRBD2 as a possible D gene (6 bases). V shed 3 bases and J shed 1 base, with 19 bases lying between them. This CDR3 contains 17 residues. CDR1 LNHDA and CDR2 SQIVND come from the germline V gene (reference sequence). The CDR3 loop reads CASSITRGTSPSYEQYF. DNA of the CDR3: TGTGCCAGTAGTATCACCAGAGGGACTTCGCCTTCCTACGAGCAGTACTTC.

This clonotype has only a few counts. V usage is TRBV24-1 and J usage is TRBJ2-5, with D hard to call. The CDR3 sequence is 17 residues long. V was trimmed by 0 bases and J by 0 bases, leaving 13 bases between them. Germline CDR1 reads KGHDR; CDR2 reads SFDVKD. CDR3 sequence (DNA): TGTGCCACCAGTGATTTGTATCACAAAGGATACCAAGAGACCCAGTACTTC. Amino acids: CATSDLYHKGYQETQYF.

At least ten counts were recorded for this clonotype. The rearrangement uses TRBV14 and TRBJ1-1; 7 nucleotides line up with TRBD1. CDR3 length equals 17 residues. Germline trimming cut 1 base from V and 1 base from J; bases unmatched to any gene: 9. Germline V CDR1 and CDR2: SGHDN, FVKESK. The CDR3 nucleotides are TGTGCCAGCAGCCAAGGAATTACCGGGACAGAGAACACTGAAGCTTTCTTT. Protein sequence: CASSQGITGTENTEAFF.

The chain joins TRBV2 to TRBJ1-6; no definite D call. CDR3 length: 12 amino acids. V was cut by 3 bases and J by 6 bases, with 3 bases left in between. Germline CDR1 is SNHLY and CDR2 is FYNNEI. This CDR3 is CASSDSNSPLHF. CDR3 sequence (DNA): TGTGCCAGCAGTGACAGTAATTCACCCCTCCACTTT.

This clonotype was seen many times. CDR3 DNA sequence: TGTGCCAGCAGCTTGGGACAGATTCTTTGGGATAGCAATCAGCCCCAGCATTTT. Translation gives CASSLGQILWDSNQPQHF. This chain uses TRBV5-8 with TRBJ1-5; D is possibly TRBD1 (5 bases). With 0 bases removed from V and 0 bases from J, the gap between germline ends came to 16 bases. The CDR3 is 18 amino acids. The germline V gene has CDR1 SGHTS and CDR2 YDEGEE.

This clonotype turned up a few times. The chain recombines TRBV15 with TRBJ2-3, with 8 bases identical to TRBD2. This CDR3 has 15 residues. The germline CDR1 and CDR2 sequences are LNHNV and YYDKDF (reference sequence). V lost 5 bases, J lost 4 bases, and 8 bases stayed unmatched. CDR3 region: CATSLGGGSSDTQYF. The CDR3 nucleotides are TGTGCCACCAGCCTCGGGGGGGGTTCATCAGATACGCAGTATTTT.

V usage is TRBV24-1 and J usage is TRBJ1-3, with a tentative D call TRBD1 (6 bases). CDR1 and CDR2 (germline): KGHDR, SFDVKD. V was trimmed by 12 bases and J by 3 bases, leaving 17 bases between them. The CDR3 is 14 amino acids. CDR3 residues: CAPSGGDNGNTIYF. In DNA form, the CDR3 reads TGTGCCCCCTCGGGGGGGGACAATGGAAACACCATATATTTT.

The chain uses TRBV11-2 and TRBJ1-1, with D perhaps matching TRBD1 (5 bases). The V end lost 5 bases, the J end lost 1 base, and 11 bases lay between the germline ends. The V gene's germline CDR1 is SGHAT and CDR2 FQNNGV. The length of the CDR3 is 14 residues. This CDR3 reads CASSMGRWNTEAFF. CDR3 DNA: TGTGCCAGCAGCATGGGACGCTGGAACACTGAAGCTTTCTTT.

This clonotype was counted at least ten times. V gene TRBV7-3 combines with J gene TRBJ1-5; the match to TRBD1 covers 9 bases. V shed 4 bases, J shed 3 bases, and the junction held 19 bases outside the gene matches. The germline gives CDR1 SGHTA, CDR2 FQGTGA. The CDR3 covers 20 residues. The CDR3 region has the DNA TGTGCCAGCAGCTATACAGGGGGCCCTGATCCTCCCCCAAACAATCAGCCCCAGCATTTT. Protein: CASSYTGGPDPPPNNQPQHF.

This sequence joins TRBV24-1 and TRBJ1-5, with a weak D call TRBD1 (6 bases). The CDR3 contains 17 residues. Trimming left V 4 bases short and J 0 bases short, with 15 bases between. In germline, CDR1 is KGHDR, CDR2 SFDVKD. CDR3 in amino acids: CATSDVDRLYSNQPQHF. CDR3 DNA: TGTGCCACCAGTGACGTGGACAGACTGTATAGCAATCAGCCCCAGCATTTT.

The CDR3 loop is CASSMTGASGELFF. Here the CDR3 DNA reads TGTGCCAGCAGCATGACAGGGGCTAGCGGGGAGCTGTTTTTT. The J gene is TRBJ2-2, the V gene TRBV9, with 8 bases fitting TRBD1. Unmatched junction bases numbered 6, after V lost 4 bases and J lost 7 bases. The germline CDR1 and CDR2 sequences are SGDLS and YYNGEE. The CDR3 extends over 14 amino acids.

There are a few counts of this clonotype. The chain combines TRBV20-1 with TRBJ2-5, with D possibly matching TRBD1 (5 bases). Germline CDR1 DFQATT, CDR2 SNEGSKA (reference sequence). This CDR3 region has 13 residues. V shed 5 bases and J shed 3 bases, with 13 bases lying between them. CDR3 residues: CSAWGLGEETQYF. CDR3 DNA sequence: TGCAGTGCTTGGGGTCTAGGGGAAGAGACCCAGTACTTC.

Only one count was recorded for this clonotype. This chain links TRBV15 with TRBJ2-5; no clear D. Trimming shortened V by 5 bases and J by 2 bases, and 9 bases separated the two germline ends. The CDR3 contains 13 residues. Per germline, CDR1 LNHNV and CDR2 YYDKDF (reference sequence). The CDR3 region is CATSSYTQETQYF. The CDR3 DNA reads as TGTGCCACCAGCTCATACACGCAAGAGACCCAGTACTTC.